Following are 21 T cell receptor beta chains from one sample sequenced in a study of shared clonotypes between healthy human individuals. Using immunoSEQ multiplex PCR, the repertoire was profiled, and TCRdb retains in-frame clones only, with some absent. The sample contains about 2.4 million clones, roughly 92% of which appear only once. Source material: naive CD4+ T cells sorted from blood. Documented subset: CD45RA+ positively selected. These TCRs come from a man between 18 and 35 years old in good health.

V usage is TRBV2 and J usage is TRBJ1-5; 7 positions agree with TRBD1. Germline lookup yields CDR1 SNHLY and CDR2 FYNNEI. Trimming removed 4 bases from V and 4 bases from J; junction bases left unmatched: 4. The length of the CDR3 is 14 residues. The CDR3 nucleotides read TGTGCCAGCAGTGGCAGGGGGAAGAATCAGCCCCAGCATTTT. Protein: CASSGRGKNQPQHF.

As to this clone: The identical CDR3 is also encoded by other nucleotide sequences in the sample. V and J are TRBV28 and TRBJ2-3, with 9 bases identical to TRBD1. The CDR3 totals 14 residues. Germline assignment: CDR1 MDHEN and CDR2 SYDVKM. V dropped 5 bases and J dropped 1; count of bases not matched to a gene: 1. In DNA, the CDR3 is TGTGCCAGCAGTCGGACAGGGGGCACAGATACGCAGTATTTT. Translated, it gives CASSRTGGTDTQYF.

Of note for this clone: Different DNA sequences within this sample yield the same CDR3. The CDR3 region has the DNA TGTGCCATCAGTGAGTCGGGGACAGTCTATGGCTACACCTTC. It codes for CAISESGTVYGYTF. V and J are TRBV10-3 and TRBJ1-2; 7 bases match TRBD1. This CDR3 is 14 amino acids long. V shed 0 bases and J 4 bases; nucleotides not matched to a gene: 2. Germline assignment: CDR1 ENHRY and CDR2 SYGVKD.

This clone was detected only a few times. The chain has TRBV6-5 and TRBJ2-7; TRBD1 matches at 9 bases. V trimming: 2 bases; J trimming: 6 bases; junction bases outside the gene matches: 2. This CDR3 region has 13 residues. Germline lookup yields CDR1 MNHEY and CDR2 SVGAGI. DNA for the CDR3: TGTGCCAGCAGTTACGGGACAGGGTCCGAGCAGTACTTC. Its translation is CASSYGTGSEQYF.

This sequence joins TRBV11-2 and TRBJ2-4; a possible D gene is TRBD2 (6 bases). The CDR3 extends over 15 amino acids. Trimming took 8 bases from V and 0 from J, leaving 14 bases between them. Germline V CDR1 and CDR2: SGHAT, FQNNGV. CDR3 in amino acids: CASCPGVLAKNIQYF. CDR3 DNA sequence: TGTGCCAGCTGTCCGGGGGTACTAGCCAAAAACATTCAGTACTTC. Filled out from reference TRBV11-2 and TRBJ2-4, the complete variable domain reads EAGVAQSPRYKIIEKRQSVAFWCNPISGHATLYWYQQILGQGPKLLIQFQNNGVVDDSQLPKDRFSAERLKGVDSTLKIQPAKLEDSAVYLCASCPGVLAKNIQYFGAGTRLSVL.

The chain combines TRBV27 with TRBJ2-7; 9 bases fit TRBD1. J lost 4 bases, V lost 5 bases, and 9 bases had no gene match. Germline CDR1 is MNHEY and CDR2 is SMNVEV (reference sequence). CDR3 length: 15 residues. This chain's CDR3 is CASSLKGQGMYEQYF. CDR3 DNA: TGTGCCAGCAGTCTGAAGGGACAGGGTATGTACGAGCAGTACTTC.

The chain recombines TRBV18 with TRBJ1-4, with D perhaps matching TRBD1 (6 bases). This CDR3 has 15 residues. CDR1 is KGHSH and CDR2 is LQKENI in the germline V gene. Trimming took off 6 bases at V and 6 bases at J, with 17 bases between the two ends. Here the CDR3 reads CASSLTGYGDEKLFF. In DNA form, the CDR3 reads TGTGCCAGCTCCCTAACAGGGTACGGAGATGAAAAACTGTTTTTT.

Worth noting for this clone: Other DNA sequences in this specimen translate into the identical CDR3. The chain combines TRBV15 with TRBJ1-3; D not certain. Germline V gene sequence: CDR1 LNHNV, CDR2 YYDKDF (reference sequence). CDR3 length: 14 amino acids. Trimming cost V 0 bases and J 4 bases, with 7 bases left between them. The CDR3, as DNA: TGTGCCACCAGCAGAGACATACAAGGAAACACCATATATTTT. Its translation is CATSRDIQGNTIYF.

This clone appeared once. The same CDR3 can be traced to other DNA sequences in this sample. The chain carries TRBV7-2 and TRBJ2-1; TRBD1 might be the D (5 bases). The CDR3 spans 14 residues. CDR1 and CDR2 from the germline V gene are SGHTA and FQGNSA. Trimming shortened V by 5 bases and J by 0 bases, and 8 bases separated the two germline ends. DNA for the CDR3: TGTGCCAGCAGCCCGCAGGGCTCCTACAATGAGCAGTTCTTC. Protein product: CASSPQGSYNEQFF.

The J gene is TRBJ1-1, the V gene TRBV27, with unresolved D. The CDR3 runs to 12 residues. CDR1 MNHEY and CDR2 SMNVEV come from the germline V gene (reference sequence). The V gene lost 4 bases and the J gene lost 2 bases, with 5 bases spanning the gap. The CDR3 sequence: CASSWGNTEAFF. CDR3 bases: TGTGCCAGCAGTTGGGGAAACACTGAAGCTTTCTTT.

The chain has TRBV7-9 and TRBJ1-1, with D uncertain. The germline V and J ends were trimmed by 5 bases and 6 bases, with 13 bases remaining between them. The CDR3 spans 13 residues. Germline CDR1 reads SEHNR; CDR2 reads FQNEAQ (reference sequence). DNA for the CDR3: TGTGCCAGCAGCCCGACTGGGCGTCCTGAAGCTTTCTTT. Residues: CASSPTGRPEAFF.

This clone was counted once. The chain couples TRBV5-1 to TRBJ1-4, with D hard to call. V lost 0 bases and J 3 bases, leaving 9 bases between the germline ends. Germline V gives CDR1 SGHRS, CDR2 YFSETQ. The CDR3 is 15 residues long. CDR3 sequence: CASSLVWSPNEKLFF. In DNA form, the CDR3 reads TGCGCCAGCAGCTTGGTATGGTCGCCTAATGAAAAACTGTTTTTT.

The chain carries TRBV5-1 and TRBJ2-7; TRBD2 aligns across 8 bases. CDR3 size: 16 residues. After removal of 2 bases from V and 2 bases from J, the junction contained 9 bases not matched to a gene. Germline-derived CDR1 and CDR2 are SGHRS and YFSETQ. The CDR3 spells CASSLLERGPPYEQYF. The CDR3 DNA reads TGCGCCAGCAGCTTATTAGAGCGGGGGCCCCCCTACGAGCAGTACTTC.

As concerns this clone: This sample includes further DNA sequences coding for the same CDR3. The gene calls are TRBV7-8 and TRBJ1-5; 7 bases fit TRBD1. Germline V gives CDR1 SGHVS, CDR2 FQNEAQ. CDR3 size: 16 residues. The trim removed 3 bases at V and 0 bases at J, leaving 5 bases unmatched. The CDR3 here is CASSLPGTVSNQPQHF. DNA of the CDR3: TGTGCCAGCAGCTTGCCCGGGACAGTTAGCAATCAGCCCCAGCATTTT.

The rearrangement links TRBV28 to TRBJ1-5, with TRBD1 as a possible D gene (5 bases). Trimming stripped 5 bases from V and 6 bases from J, with 14 bases between. This CDR3 contains 14 residues. Germline V CDR1 and CDR2: MDHEN, SYDVKM. CDR3 DNA: TGTGCCAGCAGTCCCGGGGCGTTTTTTCAGCCCCAGCATTTT. Translation gives CASSPGAFFQPQHF. Full variable domain (outside the CDR3, taken from reference TRBV28 and TRBJ1-5): DVKVTQSSRYLVKRTGEKVFLECVQDMDHENMFWYRQDPGLGLRLIYFSYDVKMKEKGDIPEGYSVSREKKERFSLILESASTNQTSMYLCASSPGAFFQPQHFGDGTRLSIL.

The V and J genes are TRBV2 and TRBJ2-4, with D possibly TRBD2 on 6 matching bases. V lost 4 bases and J 0 bases, leaving 7 bases between the germline ends. The CDR3 consists of 14 residues. Germline CDR1 SNHLY, CDR2 FYNNEI. The CDR3, as DNA: TGTGCCAGCAGTGGCGGGACAGCCAAAAACATTCAGTACTTC. Amino acids: CASSGGTAKNIQYF.

J is TRBJ1-2 and V is TRBV5-6, with 9 bases aligning to TRBD1. Germline V gene lookup returns CDR1 SGHDT and CDR2 YYEEEE. CDR3 length: 14 residues. Trimming at V came to 4 bases and at J to 3 bases, leaving 4 bases not matched to a gene. The CDR3 nucleotides are TGTGCCAGCAGCAGGGACAGGGACTACTATGGCTACACCTTC. Translation gives CASSRDRDYYGYTF.

The chain recombines TRBV5-4 with TRBJ1-1; TRBD1 is a possible D gene (5 bases). Germline V gives CDR1 SGHNT, CDR2 YYREEE (reference sequence). The CDR3 runs to 14 residues. V was pared by 2 bases and J by 1 base, with 9 bases between. In nucleotides, the CDR3 is TGTGCCAGCAGCTTACCTGGGACGAACACTGAAGCTTTCTTT. Translated: CASSLPGTNTEAFF.

The rearrangement uses TRBV15 and TRBJ2-3; the match to TRBD2 covers 11 bases. Germline CDR1 reads LNHNV; CDR2 reads YYDKDF (reference sequence). The J segment lost 13 bases and the V segment lost 5 bases, leaving 5 bases of the junction unmatched. The CDR3 covers 12 residues. This CDR3 is CATSSSSGGEYF. The CDR3 nucleotides are TGTGCCACCAGCTCGAGTAGCGGGGGGGAGTATTTT.

The V gene is TRBV7-2, the J gene TRBJ2-5, with 10 bases matching TRBD2. Per germline, CDR1 SGHTA and CDR2 FQGNSA. CDR3 length equals 13 residues. With 4 bases clipped from V and 5 bases from J, the junction kept 1 base outside the gene matches. DNA for the CDR3: TGTGCCAGCAGCTCGGGACTAGCGGAGACCCAGTACTTC. It yields the protein CASSSGLAETQYF.

This chain uses TRBV5-1 with TRBJ2-5; 10 bases agree with TRBD2. CDR1 and CDR2 (germline): SGHRS, YFSETQ. This CDR3 spans 16 amino acids. V dropped 4 bases and J dropped 1; count of bases not matched to a gene: 7. DNA of the CDR3: TGCGCCAGCAGCCTTAGCGGGGGGTTCTTCCAAGAGACCCAGTACTTC. Translating it yields CASSLSGGFFQETQYF.